The rows below give T cell receptor beta chains drawn from one sample of a study of OX40 agonist ivuxolimab in advanced cancers. Using immunoSEQ multiplex PCR, the repertoire was profiled, and TCRdb retains in-frame clones only, with some absent. The table shows over 40,000 clones, with roughly 86% occurring only once. The sample consisted of CD4+ or CD8+ T cells sorted from blood, taken in a trial of the OX40 agonist ivuxolimab. The receptors here all came from an adult with an advanced solid tumor such as melanoma, head and neck, liver or kidney cancer. Each CDR3 is given with its conserved first and last residue. The order of the fields is D gene, clone size, V gene, J gene, CDR3 protein, CDR3 DNA. The D gene is left open where the match is weak. Rows may omit the clone size; those that give it use once, few, many or a size class.

TRBD2	.	TRBV5-1	TRBJ2-5	CTSSFTSDRGGETQYF	TGCACCAGCAGCTTCACTAGCGACCGGGGAGGAGAGACCCAGTACTTC
TRBD2	.	TRBV10-2	TRBJ2-1	CASSEPQLLAGHNEQFF	TGCGCCAGCAGTGAACCCCAACTACTAGCGGGACACAATGAGCAGTTCTTC
.	.	TRBV28	TRBJ1-1	CASSQLGRGGNTEAFF	TGTGCCAGCAGTCAATTAGGGAGAGGGGGGAACACTGAAGCTTTCTTT
.	.	TRBV27	TRBJ1-4	CASSLHSLNGKLFF	TGTGCCAGCAGTTTACACAGTCTCAATGGAAAACTGTTTTTT
.	.	TRBV7-2	TRBJ2-3	CASSQSTDTQYF	TGTGCCAGCAGCCAGAGCACAGATACGCAGTATTTT
TRBD2	.	TRBV6-5	TRBJ2-1	CASSMGTSSYNEQFF	TGTGCCAGCAGTATGGGGACTAGTAGTTACAATGAGCAGTTCTTC
.	.	TRBV27	TRBJ2-5	CASSFTGQETQYF	TGTGCCAGCAGTTTCACAGGCCAAGAGACCCAGTACTTC
.	.	TRBV7-2	TRBJ1-1	CASSLVRETEAFF	TGTGCCAGCAGCTTAGTACGGGAGACTGAAGCTTTCTTT
.	.	TRBV6-6	TRBJ1-1	CASSYGTGWNTEAFF	TGTGCCAGCAGTTACGGAACGGGCTGGAACACTGAAGCTTTCTTT
.	.	TRBV19	TRBJ1-2	CASSDPTGGYTF	TGTGCCAGTAGCGATCCTACGGGAGGCTACACCTTC
TRBD2	once	TRBV5-6	TRBJ2-5	CASSFLRERETQYF	TGTGCCAGCAGCTTTCTGCGGGAGAGAGAGACCCAGTACTTC